Listed below are T cell receptor beta chains from one sample, sequenced in a study of PD-1 blockade in classical Hodgkin lymphoma. Data came from immunoSEQ multiplex PCR; TCRdb stores just in-frame clones and leaves some out. This sample yields about 40,000 clones, of which over 70% are seen a single time; around 9.7% belongs to the top ten. This specimen consisted of peripheral blood mononuclear cells (PBMCs), obtained at baseline. These receptors originate from a human donor with classical Hodgkin lymphoma. Both conserved end residues are part of each CDR3. A D gene is named only where the DNA matches it firmly. Clone size, where shown, is once, few, many, or a class for clones that have expanded.

v_call	d_call	j_call	clone_size	cdr3_nt	cdr3_aa
TRBV6-6	-	TRBJ1-2	-	TGTGCCAGCAGAATGACGGCCGAATATGGCTACACCTTC	CASRMTAEYGYTF
TRBV10-3	TRBD1	TRBJ1-2	few	TGTGCCATCAGGATTGACAGGGGGCCCTATGGCTACACCTTC	CAIRIDRGPYGYTF
TRBV7-9	-	TRBJ1-2	-	TGTGCCAGCAGCTCCTTTAGGGAGCTGATAGCAAAAGGCTACACCTTC	CASSSFRELIAKGYTF
TRBV10-3	-	TRBJ1-2	-	TGTGCCATCAGTGAGTCGGTCGGGAATGGCTACACCTTC	CAISESVGNGYTF
TRBV10-3	TRBD2	TRBJ2-5	-	TGTGTCTCGGGGGGGGGCCCCCACGAGACCCAGTACTTC	CVSGGGPHETQYF
TRBV6-5	TRBD1	TRBJ1-4	-	TGTGCCAGCAGTTACCGGGACAGGGACGAAAAACTGTTTTTT	CASSYRDRDEKLFF
TRBV19	-	TRBJ1-4	once	TGTGCCAGCAAGAGGGCGACGTCGGGCGAAAAACTGTTTTTT	CASKRATSGEKLFF
TRBV2	-	TRBJ2-5	-	TGTGCCACCGCTCGACTTCTTCAAGAGACCCAGTACTTC	CATARLLQETQYF
TRBV10-3	-	TRBJ2-5	-	TGTGCCATCAGCTTCGGACTACTGGAGACCCAGTACTTC	CAISFGLLETQYF
TRBV11-3	-	TRBJ2-1	-	TGTGCCAGCAGCTTAGACGGGCGCCTATACAATGAGCAGTTCTTC	CASSLDGRLYNEQFF
TRBV4-1	TRBD2	TRBJ2-1	few	TGCGCCAGCAGCCAGCATCCTCCAGCGGGGGGACTCTACAATGAGCAGTTCTTC	CASSQHPPAGGLYNEQFF
TRBV27	TRBD1	TRBJ1-2	-	TGTGCCAGCAGTCCCTGGGACAGGGGAGCCTATGGCTACACCTTC	CASSPWDRGAYGYTF
TRBV6-1	-	TRBJ2-5	-	TGTGCCAGCAGCGCCCCTTCACAAGAGACCCAGTACTTC	CASSAPSQETQYF
TRBV7-3	-	TRBJ1-1	-	TGTGCCAGCAGCTTAACGGGAGAAGCGAACACTGAAGCTTTCTTT	CASSLTGEANTEAFF
TRBV6-5	TRBD1	TRBJ1-2	-	TGTGCCAGCCGCGGAGGAACAGGGGGCTTGTATGGCTACACCTTC	CASRGGTGGLYGYTF
TRBV19	-	TRBJ1-5	once	TGTGCCAGTAGTAGCGGTTTTCCCCAGCCCCAGCATTTT	CASSSGFPQPQHF